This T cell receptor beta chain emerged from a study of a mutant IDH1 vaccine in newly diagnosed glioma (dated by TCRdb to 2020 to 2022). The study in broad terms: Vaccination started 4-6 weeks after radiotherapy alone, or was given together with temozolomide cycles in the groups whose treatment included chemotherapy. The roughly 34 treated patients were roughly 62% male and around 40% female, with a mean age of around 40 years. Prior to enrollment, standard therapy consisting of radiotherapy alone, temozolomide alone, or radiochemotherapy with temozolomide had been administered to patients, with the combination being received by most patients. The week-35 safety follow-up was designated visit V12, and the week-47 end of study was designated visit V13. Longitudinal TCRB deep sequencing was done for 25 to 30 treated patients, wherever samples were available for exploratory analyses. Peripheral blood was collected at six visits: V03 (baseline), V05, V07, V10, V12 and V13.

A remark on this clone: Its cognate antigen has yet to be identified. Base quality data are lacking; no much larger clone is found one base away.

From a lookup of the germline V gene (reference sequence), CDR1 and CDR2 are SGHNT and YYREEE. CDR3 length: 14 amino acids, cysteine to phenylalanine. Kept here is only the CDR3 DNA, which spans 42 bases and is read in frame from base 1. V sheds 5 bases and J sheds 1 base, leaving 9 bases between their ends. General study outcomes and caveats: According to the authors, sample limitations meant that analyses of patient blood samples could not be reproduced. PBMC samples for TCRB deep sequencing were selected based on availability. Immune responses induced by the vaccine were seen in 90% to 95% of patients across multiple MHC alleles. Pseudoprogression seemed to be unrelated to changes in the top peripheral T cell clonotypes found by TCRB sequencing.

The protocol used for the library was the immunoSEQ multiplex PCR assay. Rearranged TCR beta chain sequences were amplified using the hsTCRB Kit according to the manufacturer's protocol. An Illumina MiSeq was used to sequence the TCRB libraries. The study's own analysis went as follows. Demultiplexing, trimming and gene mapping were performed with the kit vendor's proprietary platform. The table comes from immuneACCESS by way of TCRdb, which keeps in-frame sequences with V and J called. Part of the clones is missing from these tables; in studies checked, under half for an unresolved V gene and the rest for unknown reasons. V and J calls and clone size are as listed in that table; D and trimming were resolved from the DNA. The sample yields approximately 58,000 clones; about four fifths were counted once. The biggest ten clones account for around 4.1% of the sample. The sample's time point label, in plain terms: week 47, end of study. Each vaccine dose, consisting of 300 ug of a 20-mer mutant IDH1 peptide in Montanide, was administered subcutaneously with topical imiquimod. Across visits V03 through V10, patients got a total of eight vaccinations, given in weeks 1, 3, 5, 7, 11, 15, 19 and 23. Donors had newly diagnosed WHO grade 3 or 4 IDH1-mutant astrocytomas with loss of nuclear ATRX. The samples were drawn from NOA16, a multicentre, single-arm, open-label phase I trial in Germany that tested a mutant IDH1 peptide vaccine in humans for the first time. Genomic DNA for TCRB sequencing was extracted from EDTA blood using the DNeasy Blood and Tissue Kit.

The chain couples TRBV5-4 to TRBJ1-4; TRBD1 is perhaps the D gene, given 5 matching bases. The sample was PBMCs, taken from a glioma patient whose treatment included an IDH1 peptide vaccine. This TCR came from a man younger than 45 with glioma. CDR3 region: CASRPGLTNEKLFF. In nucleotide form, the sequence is TGTGCCAGCAGACCGGGACTAACTAATGAAAAACTGTTTTTT.